These 13 T cell receptor beta chains came from one sample sequenced in a study of T cell clonality in common variable immunodeficiency. Sequenced by immunoSEQ multiplex PCR; TCRdb stores in-frame clones only, minus some. Listed for the sample are tens of thousands of clones, none seen a single time. Sequencing was done on a sample of peripheral blood mononuclear cells. The receptors derive from a person aged 18 to 75 in good health.

This clone came up many times. The read halts 3 residues ahead of the CDR3 end, with the missing end drawn from the germline J gene. This chain uses TRBV12-3 or TRBV12-4 with TRBJ2-2; 10 nucleotides line up with TRBD2. J lost 3 bases, V lost 6 bases, and 7 bases had no gene match. This CDR3 comprises 16 residues. CDR3 protein: CASRSSGLAYTGELFF. The covered CDR3 bases are TGTGCCAGCAGAAGCTCGGGACTAGCGTACACCGGGGAG.

This clone turned up a few times. The CDR3 goes on 3 residues after the read ends, and that part is filled in from the germline J gene. The rearrangement uses TRBV18 and TRBJ1-6; D is unresolved. V was trimmed by 3 bases and J by 5 bases, leaving 11 bases between them. This CDR3 has 15 amino acids. The germline V gene encodes CDR1 KGHSH and CDR2 LQKENI. CDR3 amino acids: CASSPSIADNSPLHF. CDR3 DNA (partial): TGTGCCAGCTCACCGTCTATTGCCGATAATTCACCC.

This clone came up many times. One end of the junction does not line up with germline, which may come from a read error. The read ends 3 residues early relative to the CDR3; the germline J gene fills the gap. The chain combines TRBV20-1 with TRBJ2-3, with 9 bases matching TRBD2. CDR1 DFQATT and CDR2 SNEGSKA come from the germline V gene (reference sequence). CDR3 length equals 17 residues. The DNA read from the CDR3 is TGCAGTGCTAGACTTCCGGTAACCGCGCGGGGGGGAGATTCG. As protein: CSARLPVTARGGDS. The whole CDR3 is CSARLPVTARGGDSQYF.

In its sample, this clone was seen many times. The read finishes 3 residues shy of the CDR3 end, and the germline J gene is used to complete it. The V call is TRBV7-9, the J call TRBJ1-5; D uncertain. The CDR3 length is 12 residues. CDR1 and CDR2 (germline): SEHNR, FQNEAQ (reference sequence). Trimming removed 3 bases from V and 9 bases from J, with 9 bases in between. The CDR3 is CASSFDYLPQHF. The sequenced CDR3 bases are TGTGCCAGCAGCTTTGACTACCTGCCC.

About this clone: The observed sequence ends 3 residues before the CDR3 terminus, with the missing tail filled in from the germline J gene. J is TRBJ2-3 and V is TRBV5-6, with 7 bases aligning to TRBD2. CDR1 is SGHDT and CDR2 is YYEEEE in the germline V gene. The CDR3 spans 14 residues. The DNA read from the CDR3 is TGTGCCAGCAGCTTCAAGGGAGGGGAAGAGACG. It translates to CASSFKGGEET. The whole CDR3 region reads CASSFKGGEETQYF.

This clone has a count of ten or more. The CDR3 DNA, read in part, is TGCGCCAGCAGCTTGGGGACAGCCTCTGGGGCCAACGTC. Its translation is CASSLGTASGANV. In full, the CDR3 is CASSLGTASGANVLTF. The rearrangement links TRBV5-1 to TRBJ2-6; a weak D match, TRBD1 (6 bases). The read falls 3 residues short of the CDR3 end, and the missing part is taken from the germline J gene. Germline V gives CDR1 SGHRS, CDR2 YFSETQ. V was cut by 0 bases and J by 0 bases, with 7 bases left in between. The CDR3 is 16 residues long.

There are many counts of this clone. The read ends 3 residues before the CDR3 terminus; that terminus is restored from the germline J gene. The chain carries TRBV30 and TRBJ2-7; D is uncertain. CDR1 is GTSNPN and CDR2 is SVGIG in the germline V gene (reference sequence). CDR3 length equals 11 residues. V gave up 2 bases and J gave up 1 base, with 3 bases separating them. CDR3: CAWSQSYEQYF. The DNA read from the CDR3 is TGTGCCTGGAGTCAGTCCTACGAG.

With respect to this clone: Read data end 3 residues before the CDR3 end; the end is taken from the germline J gene. The V gene is TRBV5-6, the J gene TRBJ1-6, with a tentative D call TRBD1 (6 bases). The V end was cut by 2 bases, the J end by 7 bases, with 10 bases between. Germline CDR1 and CDR2: SGHDT and YYEEEE. CDR3 length equals 14 residues. CDR3 sequence reads: CASSLQGINSPLHF. CDR3 bases read: TGTGCCAGCAGCTTACAGGGTATAAATTCACCC.

Concerning this clone itself: The sequence runs out 3 residues before the end of the CDR3; the remainder is reconstructed from the germline J gene. The chain employs TRBV10-2 and TRBJ2-1; 9 bases agree with TRBD1. The germline V gene has CDR1 WSHSY and CDR2 SAAADI. There are 15 residues in the CDR3. V was clipped by 6 bases and J by 5 bases; unmatched bases: 8. The sequenced part of the CDR3 DNA is TGCGCCAGCAGGGACCGGGACAGGGCCAACAATGAG. It codes for CASRDRDRANNE. The whole CDR3 reads CASRDRDRANNEQFF.

This clone was detected many times. The read ends 3 residues early relative to the CDR3; the germline J gene fills the gap. This sequence joins TRBV18 and TRBJ1-4; D is perhaps TRBD1 (6 bases). The CDR3 covers 15 residues. V lost 3 bases and J 8 bases, leaving 16 bases between the germline ends. Germline V lookup: CDR1 KGHSH, CDR2 LQKENI. CDR3 region: CASSPRDISFEKLFF. The CDR3 DNA, read in part, is TGTGCCAGCTCACCCCGGGACATCTCTTTCGAAAAA.

This clone has at least ten counts. Read coverage stops 3 residues before the CDR3 terminus; the germline J gene supplies the remainder. This chain uses TRBV29-1 with TRBJ2-1; 10 positions match TRBD1. J gave up 8 bases and V 4 bases, and 5 bases lay outside the gene matches. CDR1 and CDR2 from the germline V gene are SQVTM and ANQGSEA. There are 13 residues in the CDR3. CDR3 DNA (partial): TGCAGCGTTGGAAGGACAGGGGGGGATGAG. It yields the protein CSVGRTGGDE. The whole CDR3 is CSVGRTGGDEQFF.

Details on this clone: With the read ending 3 residues before the CDR3 end, the germline J gene is used to fill in that end. The chain carries TRBV11-1 and TRBJ2-7; 7 bases agree with TRBD1. The ends lost 1 base at V and 3 bases at J; junction bases unmatched: 6. This CDR3 comprises 15 residues. The germline V gene encodes CDR1 SGHAT and CDR2 FQDESV (reference sequence). CDR3 protein: CASSLGWDRVYEQYF. CDR3 DNA (partial): TGTGCCAGCAGCTTAGGGTGGGACAGAGTCTACGAG. The entire variable domain, with the rest obtained from reference TRBV11-1 and TRBJ2-7, is as follows: EAEVAQSPRYKITEKSQAVAFWCDPISGHATLYWYRQILGQGPELLVQFQDESVVDDSQLPKDRFSAERLKGVDSTLKIQPAELGDSAMYLCASSLGWDRVYEQYFGPGTRLTVT.

This clone was recorded many times. At one of its ends the junction is not consistent with the germline gene, which may arise from a read error. CDR3 bases read: TGTGCTAGCAGCCACGGGACTAGCGGGGGGGCCGGGGAGACC. This codes for CASSHGTSGGAGET. The whole CDR3 region reads CASSHGTSGGAGETQYF. The rearrangement joins TRBV7-7 to TRBJ2-5, with TRBD2 identical over 16 bases. Sequencing ends 3 residues short of the CDR3 end; the germline J gene provides the rest. The CDR3 is 17 residues long. Per germline, CDR1 SSHAT and CDR2 FNYEAQ (reference sequence).